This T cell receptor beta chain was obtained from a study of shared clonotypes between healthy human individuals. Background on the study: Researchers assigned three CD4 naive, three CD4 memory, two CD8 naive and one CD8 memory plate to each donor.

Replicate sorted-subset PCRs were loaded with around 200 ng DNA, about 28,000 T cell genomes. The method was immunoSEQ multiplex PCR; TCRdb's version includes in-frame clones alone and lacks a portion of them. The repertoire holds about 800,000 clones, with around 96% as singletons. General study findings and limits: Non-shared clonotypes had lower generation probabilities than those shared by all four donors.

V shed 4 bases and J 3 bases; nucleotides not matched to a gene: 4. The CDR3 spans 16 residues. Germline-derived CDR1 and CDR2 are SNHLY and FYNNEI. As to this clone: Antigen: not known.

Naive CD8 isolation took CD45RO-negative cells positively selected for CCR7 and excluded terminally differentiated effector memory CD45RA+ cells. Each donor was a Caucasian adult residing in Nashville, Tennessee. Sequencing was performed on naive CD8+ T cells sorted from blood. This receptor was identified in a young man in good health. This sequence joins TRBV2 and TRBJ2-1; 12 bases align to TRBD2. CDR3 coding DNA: TGTGCCAGCAGTGCGACTAGCGGGAGTGACTACAATGAGCAGTTCTTC. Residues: CASSATSGSDYNEQFF.